This T cell receptor (beta chain) was obtained from a study of T-cell reconstitution after alpha-beta-depleted transplantation in children (dated by TCRdb to 2015 to 2016). The study in broad terms: T-cell immune reconstitution after TCRalphabeta/CD19-depleted allogeneic hematopoietic cell transplantation in children was quantitatively tracked in the study by means of TCR repertoire profiling. The full study reports these points: Apparently early alphabetaT-cell count recovery about two months after transplant reportedly relied on only several hundred rapidly expanded clones derived from non-depleted graft cells. The high TCRbeta diversity at day 60 in some patients was ascribed to recipient T cells and intrathymic progenitors that had survived conditioning. Hyperexpanded clone frequencies declined over subsequent months; after one year, T-cell counts and TCRbeta diversity were mostly attributed to newly produced T cells.

The CDR3, cysteine through phenylalanine, is 15 amino acids long. Of all the DNA, just the CDR3 is kept, 45 bases in frame from base 1. For CDR1 and CDR2, the germline V gene lists SGHRS and YFSETQ. Ends trimmed: V by 3 bases, J by 5 bases; bases unmatched to a gene: 1. Receptors were amplified or captured by PCR. The reads were generated on an Illumina HiSeq 2500. TCR libraries were prepared with molecular barcoding, using unique molecular identifiers to normalize TCRbeta repertoire quantification. In-frame beta chains were kept once TCRdb had trimmed the public reads at Q25 with fastp and called clones with MiXCR. CDR3 protein duplicates are merged, each entry listing the most common genes and DNA. This sample lists about 260,000 distinct CDR3 sequences; just under 8.5% were detected once. Together, the top ten hold 5% to 7% of the sample. This clonotype has at least ten counts. Its antigen is unknown. It has no much larger one-base neighbor in the sample; base qualities were not kept.

What this sample's treatment or condition label stands for: allogeneic hematopoietic cell transplantation with graft depleted of TCRalphabeta T cells and CD19 B cells. The children who served as transplant recipients had been given grafts of TCRalphabeta/CD19-depleted allogeneic hematopoietic cells. The receptor comes from a male patient younger than 18 who had a stem cell transplant for acute lymphoblastic leukemia, so the T cells may come from the graft donor. The chain is encoded by TRBV5-1 joined to TRBJ2-1; 14 of the junction bases match TRBD2. The specimen comprised PBMCs, mostly from graft donor cells, sampled 180 days after TCRalphabeta/CD19-depleted stem cell transplant. The sequenced DNA is TGCGCCAGCAGCTCGGGACTAGCGGGGGACAATGAGCAGTTCTTC. Protein translation: CASSSGLAGDNEQFF.